The 10 T cell receptor beta chains below all came from one sample that was sequenced in a study of beta chain features in type 1 diabetes (dated by TCRdb to between 2017 and 2018). Study-wide conclusions, independent of this receptor: Type 1 diabetes patients showed a moderate but significant shortening of TCRB CDR3 length in all four CD4+ subsets.

Their recognized antigens are unknown. To prepare the library, the immunoSEQ multiplex PCR assay was applied. The entire isolated RNA was reverse transcribed using the High Capacity cDNA Reverse Transcription Kit, and thus expressed TCRB transcripts were sequenced. TCRdb re-hosts the immuneACCESS table, in-frame sequences only. Its copies lack some clones; in the studies checked, an unresolved V gene accounts for under half of them, and the cause for the rest is not known. This sample holds a few hundred thousand clones; over 9% were observed only once. Of the sample, 0.45% to 0.65% is held by the ten largest clones. The sequencing input was central memory CD4+ T cells from blood. These receptors were taken from a man in his thirties or forties with type 1 diabetes.

The chain has TRBV7-2 and TRBJ2-6; 8 bases are shared with TRBD1. The junction had 6 bases not matched to a gene; V was cut back by 5 bases and J by 0 bases. This CDR3 contains 17 residues. Germline CDR1 and CDR2: SGHTA and FQGNSA. CDR3 sequence: CASSRGTGISGANVLTF. DNA of the CDR3: TGTGCCAGCAGCCGGGGGACAGGAATCTCTGGGGCCAACGTCCTGACTTTC.

In this sample, this clone turned up many times. This specimen includes other DNA sequences encoding the same CDR3. The J gene is TRBJ2-5, the V gene TRBV2; D is ambiguous. The CDR3 length is 12 residues. Trimming pared 3 bases from V and 4 bases from J, leaving 6 bases between. Per the germline V gene, CDR1 is SNHLY and CDR2 is FYNNEI. The chain's CDR3 is CASSDTRETQYF. The DNA for the CDR3 is TGTGCCAGCAGTGATACCCGAGAGACCCAGTACTTC.

This clone was observed a handful of times. The gene calls are TRBV7-2 and TRBJ1-4, with D unresolved. Looked up from germline, CDR1 is SGHTA and CDR2 is FQGNSA. V dropped 3 bases and J dropped 3 bases, with 2 bases sitting between them. This CDR3 region has 12 residues. The DNA for the CDR3 is TGTGCCAGCAGCTTTGCTAATGAAAAACTGTTTTTT. Protein sequence: CASSFANEKLFF.

A few counts support this clone. The V gene is TRBV28, the J gene TRBJ1-4; 7 nucleotides match TRBD1. The CDR3 covers 17 residues. V shed 6 bases, J shed 2 bases, and the junction held 12 bases outside the gene matches. CDR1 MDHEN and CDR2 SYDVKM come from the germline V gene. The CDR3 sequence is CASRLSTGLRTNEKLFF. As DNA, the CDR3 is TGTGCCAGCAGGCTATCGACAGGGTTACGCACTAATGAAAAACTGTTTTTT. The full variable domain, with the rest looked up from reference TRBV28 and TRBJ1-4, is DVKVTQSSRYLVKRTGEKVFLECVQDMDHENMFWYRQDPGLGLRLIYFSYDVKMKEKGDIPEGYSVSREKKERFSLILESASTNQTSMYLCASRLSTGLRTNEKLFFGSGTQLSVL.

This clone has only a few counts. This CDR3 is CASSFTSAPRQFF. The CDR3 coding sequence is TGTGCCAGCAGTTTTACGAGCGCCCCCAGGCAGTTCTTC. The genes are TRBV28 and TRBJ2-1; D not certain. Germline V gives CDR1 MDHEN, CDR2 SYDVKM. This CDR3 is built from 13 residues. Between the trimmed V and J ends, which lost 3 bases and 12 bases, there was a span of 15 bases.

The chain joins TRBV2 to TRBJ2-7; possible D gene TRBD2, 6 bases. The CDR3 spans 14 residues. The germline V and J ends were trimmed by 6 bases and 3 bases, with 15 bases remaining between them. Germline CDR1 SNHLY, CDR2 FYNNEI. The CDR3: CASSRDLVGYEQYF. DNA for the CDR3: TGTGCCAGCAGCCGGGACTTAGTGGGCTACGAGCAGTACTTC.

V and J are TRBV12-5 and TRBJ2-3, with unresolved D. The CDR3 is made up of 15 amino acids. Deletions cut 2 bases from V and 4 bases from J, with 13 bases between. Germline V gives CDR1 LGHNT, CDR2 FRNRAP. Written as DNA, the CDR3 is TGTGCTAGTGGTTTGCGATTGGATGGAGCAGATACGCAGTATTTT. This sequence encodes CASGLRLDGADTQYF.

In its sample, this clone was seen a few times. The V and J genes are TRBV7-9 and TRBJ1-1; 7 bases line up with TRBD1. J gave up 4 bases and V 3 bases, and 8 bases lay outside the gene matches. The CDR3 is 15 residues long. Germline assignment: CDR1 SEHNR and CDR2 FQNEAQ (reference sequence). CDR3: CASSFTKSGGTEAFF. The CDR3 DNA reads as TGTGCCAGCAGCTTCACGAAGTCAGGGGGCACTGAAGCTTTCTTT. Full variable domain (missing parts from reference TRBV7-9 and TRBJ1-1): DTGVSQNPRHKITKRGQNVTFRCDPISEHNRLYWYRQTLGQGPEFLTYFQNEAQLEKSRLLSDRFSAERPKGSFSTLEIQRTEQGDSAMYLCASSFTKSGGTEAFFGQGTRLTVV.

Many counts were recorded for this clone. This chain joins TRBV21-1 and TRBJ2-7; TRBD2, the table's D call, was not compared with the DNA. TRBV21-1 is a pseudogene locus. CDR3 length: 14 residues. CDR3: CASPIAASPYEQYF. The CDR3 DNA sequence: TGTGCCAGTCCAATAGCGGCCTCGCCCTACGAGCAGTACTTC.

This chain joins TRBV7-2 and TRBJ1-2, with D unclear. This CDR3 spans 15 amino acids. Germline values: CDR1 SGHTA, CDR2 FQGNSA. Trimming removed 0 bases at V and 4 bases at J, with 12 bases between. The chain's CDR3 is CASSLARQPIYGYTF. Here the CDR3 DNA reads TGTGCCAGCAGCTTAGCGCGTCAGCCGATCTATGGCTACACCTTC.